The rows below give T cell receptor beta chains drawn from one sample of a study of CD8 T cells in ankylosing spondylitis. TCRdb analysed the 5' RACE reads with MiXCR anew, one entry per CDR3 protein. The sample holds approximately 350,000 distinct CDR3 sequences, approximately 22% seen once. Sequencing was performed on blood, either unsorted or a sorted T cell fraction (not recorded which). The receptors shown here come from a male donor with ankylosing spondylitis or in good health (not recorded which). CDR3s include the opening cysteine and the closing phenylalanine or tryptophan. A D gene is named only where the DNA matches it firmly. The size of a clone is reported for some rows only, either as once, few or many, or as a class for expanded clones.

d_call | j_call | v_call | clone_size | cdr3_length | cdr3_aa | cdr3_nt
NA | TRBJ2-7 | TRBV29-1 | NA | 13 | CSVVKGTAYEQYF | TGCAGCGTTGTAAAGGGAACAGCCTACGAGCAGTACTTC
NA | TRBJ2-2 | TRBV12-3/TRBV12-4 | few | 16 | CASSPVNPSNTGELFF | TGTGCCAGCAGCCCCGTGAATCCATCGAACACCGGGGAGCTGTTTTTT
NA | TRBJ2-7 | TRBV10-2 | NA | 16 | CASSESGSPPTYEQYF | TGCGCCAGCAGTGAGTCTGGCAGCCCCCCTACCTACGAGCAGTACTTC
NA | TRBJ2-2 | TRBV4-1 | NA | 14 | CASSQVDDTGELFF | TGCGCCAGCAGCCAAGTTGATGACACCGGGGAGCTGTTTTTT
NA | TRBJ2-2 | TRBV20-1 | few | 10 | CSATAGELFF | TGCAGTGCCACCGCCGGGGAGCTGTTTTTT
TRBD2 | TRBJ2-3 | TRBV7-3 | NA | 17 | CASSFSGTSGGVDTQYF | TGTGCCAGCAGCTTCTCAGGGACTAGCGGGGGAGTAGATACGCAGTATTTT
NA | TRBJ1-1 | TRBV7-9 | few | 15 | CASSLMQGSDTEAFF | TGTGCCAGCAGCTTAATGCAGGGTAGCGACACTGAAGCTTTCTTT
TRBD2 | TRBJ2-7 | TRBV4-1 | few | 16 | CASSQDRTSASYEQYF | TGCGCCAGCAGCCAAGACCGGACTAGCGCATCCTACGAGCAGTACTTC
NA | TRBJ2-1 | TRBV12-3/TRBV12-4 | NA | 13 | CASSLSRRGEQFF | TGTGCCAGCAGTTTAAGTCGTAGGGGCGAGCAGTTCTTC
NA | TRBJ2-7 | TRBV7-9 | NA | 15 | CASSAPRIGAYEQYF | TGTGCCAGCAGCGCCCCCAGGATAGGGGCCTACGAGCAGTACTTC
TRBD1 | TRBJ1-1 | TRBV7-3 | NA | 15 | CASSPRQGAGTEAFF | TGTGCCAGCAGCCCTAGACAGGGGGCGGGCACTGAAGCTTTCTTT
TRBD2 | TRBJ2-3 | TRBV27 | few | 14 | CASSTGGARESQYF | TGTGCCAGCAGTACCGGGGGGGCCAGGGAATCGCAGTATTTT
TRBD1 | TRBJ2-7 | TRBV6-1 | NA | 13 | CAILGQAYLEQYF | TGTGCCATCCTGGGACAGGCGTACCTCGAGCAGTACTTC
NA | TRBJ1-1 | TRBV27 | few | 14 | CASSPGTTNTEAFF | TGTGCCAGCAGTCCGGGGACGACGAACACTGAAGCTTTCTTT
NA | TRBJ2-1 | TRBV27 | NA | 13 | CASSLTNYNEQFF | TGTGCCAGCAGTTTGACTAACTACAATGAGCAGTTCTTC
NA | TRBJ2-1 | TRBV7-9 | NA | 15 | CASSLARQPGHEQFF | TGTGCCAGCAGCTTAGCTAGACAACCAGGGCATGAGCAGTTCTTC
NA | TRBJ1-2 | TRBV29-1 | many | 11 | CSVAAAYGYTF | TGCAGCGTTGCCGCAGCCTATGGCTACACCTTC
NA | TRBJ2-1 | TRBV9 | NA | 16 | CASSEPGTTLSNEQFF | TGTGCCAGCAGCGAACCGGGAACCACCCTCTCCAATGAGCAGTTCTTC
NA | TRBJ2-5 | TRBV7-9 | once | 13 | CARLRGFQETQYF | TGTGCCAGACTCCGGGGATTCCAAGAGACCCAGTACTTC
NA | TRBJ2-5 | TRBV2 | NA | 13 | CASTRVGQETQYF | TGTGCCAGCACTCGGGTCGGCCAAGAGACCCAGTACTTC
NA | TRBJ1-3 | TRBV12-3/TRBV12-4 | NA | 16 | CASSSELGPGGNTIYF | TGTGCCAGCAGTTCCGAACTGGGCCCCGGGGGAAACACCATATATTTT
NA | TRBJ2-5 | TRBV11-2 | few | 14 | CASSRSGSTETQYF | TGTGCCAGCAGCCGGTCGGGGAGTACCGAGACCCAGTACTTC
TRBD1 | TRBJ2-5 | TRBV12-3/TRBV12-4 | few | 16 | CASSPRTGGLDETQYF | TGTGCCAGCAGTCCCCGGACAGGGGGTTTGGACGAGACCCAGTACTTC
NA | TRBJ2-2 | TRBV28 | NA | 14 | CASSRLTETGELFF | TGTGCCAGCAGTCGCCTGACAGAGACCGGGGAGCTGTTTTTT